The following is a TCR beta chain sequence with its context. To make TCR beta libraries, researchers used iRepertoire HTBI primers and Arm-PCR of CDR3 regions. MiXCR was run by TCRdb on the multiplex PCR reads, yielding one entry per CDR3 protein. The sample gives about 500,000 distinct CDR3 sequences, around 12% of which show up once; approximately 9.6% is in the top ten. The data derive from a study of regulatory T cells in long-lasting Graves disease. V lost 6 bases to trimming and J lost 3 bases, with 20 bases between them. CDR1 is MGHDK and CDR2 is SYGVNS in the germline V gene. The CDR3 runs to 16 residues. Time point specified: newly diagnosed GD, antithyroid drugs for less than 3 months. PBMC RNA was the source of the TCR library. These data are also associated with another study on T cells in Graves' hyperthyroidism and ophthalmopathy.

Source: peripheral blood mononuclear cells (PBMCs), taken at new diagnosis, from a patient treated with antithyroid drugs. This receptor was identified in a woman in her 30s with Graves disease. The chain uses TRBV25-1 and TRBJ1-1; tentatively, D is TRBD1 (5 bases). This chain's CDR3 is CASRLYEGKGYTEAFF. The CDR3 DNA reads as TGTGCCAGCAGACTCTATGAGGGGAAGGGGTACACTGAAGCTTTCTTT.